One sample yielded the 16 T cell receptor beta chains listed below, sequenced in a study of blood T cell repertoires in COVID-19. Sequencing was performed with immunoSEQ multiplex PCR; in TCRdb, only in-frame clones are kept and a portion is missing. In the table there are 150,000 or so clones, around 88% of which are singletons. The material sequenced was PBMCs or T cells enriched from blood (not recorded which). These receptors were obtained from a woman aged 50 to 60 in a cohort exposed to, infected with or recovered from COVID-19 (not recorded which).

The V call is TRBV12-5, the J call TRBJ2-2; 8 nucleotides match TRBD1. The CDR3 contains 13 residues. Trimming at V came to 1 base and at J to 8 bases, leaving 0 bases not matched to a gene. Germline CDR1 and CDR2: LGHNT and FRNRAP. The CDR3 DNA is TGTGCTAGTGGTTTGGGGACAGGGGGGGAGCTGTTTTTT. Amino acids: CASGLGTGGELFF.

This rearrangement joins TRBV2 to TRBJ2-4, with D possibly TRBD1 on 5 matching bases. The V gene lost 4 bases and the J gene lost 9 bases, with 10 bases spanning the gap. The CDR3 covers 12 residues. Looked up from germline, CDR1 is SNHLY and CDR2 is FYNNEI. The chain's CDR3 is CASSGQRTIQYF. CDR3 in DNA: TGTGCCAGCAGTGGACAGCGTACCATTCAGTACTTC.

This sequence joins TRBV12-3 or TRBV12-4 and TRBJ1-4, with a weak D call TRBD1 (6 bases). The CDR3 runs 13 residues. Trimming removed 5 bases at V and 4 bases at J, with 8 bases between. In DNA form, the CDR3 reads TGTGCCAGCAGTGCGGACAGTAATGAAAAACTGTTTTTT. Amino acids: CASSADSNEKLFF.

This clone has just a few counts. The CDR3 loop reads CASSLQARSNTEAFF. As DNA, the CDR3 is TGCGCCAGCAGCTTGCAGGCAAGGTCGAACACTGAAGCTTTCTTT. The rearrangement joins TRBV5-1 to TRBJ1-1; D call uncertain. Germline assignment: CDR1 SGHRS and CDR2 YFSETQ. This CDR3 contains 15 residues. The germline V and J ends were trimmed by 1 base and 1 base, with 11 bases remaining between them.

This chain links TRBV29-1 with TRBJ2-5; 8 bases are shared with TRBD1. The CDR3 totals 12 residues. Germline V gene data show CDR1 as SQVTM and CDR2 as ANQGSEA. Unmatched junction bases numbered 5, after V lost 7 bases and J lost 4 bases. Written as DNA, the CDR3 is TGCAGCGGCATTGACAGGGGAGAGACCCAGTACTTC. Protein product: CSGIDRGETQYF.

The chain employs TRBV7-3 and TRBJ2-7; unclear D gene. From germline, CDR1 is SGHTA and CDR2 FQGTGA. The CDR3 sequence is 13 residues long. The germline V and J ends were trimmed by 0 bases and 5 bases, with 8 bases remaining between them. The CDR3 spells CASSLTVEDEQYF. The CDR3 region has the DNA TGTGCCAGCAGCTTAACTGTAGAGGACGAGCAGTACTTC.

This clone was seen a single time. This chain links TRBV28 with TRBJ2-4; perhaps TRBD1 as D (6 bases). The germline V gene encodes CDR1 MDHEN and CDR2 SYDVKM. The CDR3 extends over 16 amino acids. Deletions cut 7 bases from V and 0 bases from J, with 16 bases between. The CDR3 DNA reads as TGTGCCAGCAAACCGACAGGAACAATAGCCAAAAACATTCAGTACTTC. This sequence encodes CASKPTGTIAKNIQYF.

V gene TRBV27 combines with J gene TRBJ2-3; TRBD1 agrees at 8 bases. Germline CDR1 MNHEY, CDR2 SMNVEV (reference sequence). This CDR3 has 13 residues. J lost 2 bases, V lost 8 bases, and 3 bases had no gene match. Here the CDR3 DNA reads TGTGCCAGCGAGGACAGGGTCACAGATACGCAGTATTTT. Its translation: CASEDRVTDTQYF.

The chain recombines TRBV28 with TRBJ2-1; possibly TRBD2 for D (5 bases). Per germline, CDR1 MDHEN and CDR2 SYDVKM. The CDR3 has 15 amino acids. With 3 bases removed from V and 5 bases from J, the gap between germline ends came to 14 bases. The CDR3 coding sequence is TGTGCCAGCAGTTTTCCTAGCTTGCCCCACAATGAGCAGTTCTTC. Protein product: CASSFPSLPHNEQFF. Together with reference TRBV28 and TRBJ2-1, the CDR3 gives the full variable domain: DVKVTQSSRYLVKRTGEKVFLECVQDMDHENMFWYRQDPGLGLRLIYFSYDVKMKEKGDIPEGYSVSREKKERFSLILESASTNQTSMYLCASSFPSLPHNEQFFGPGTRLTVL.

The chain is built from TRBV27 and TRBJ2-1; 10 positions match TRBD2. Germline CDR1 and CDR2: MNHEY and SMNVEV (reference sequence). The CDR3 covers 16 residues. After removal of 3 bases from V and 0 bases from J, the junction contained 2 bases not matched to a gene. The CDR3: CASSFIAGGSYNEQFF. The CDR3 region has the DNA TGTGCCAGCAGTTTCATAGCGGGGGGCTCCTACAATGAGCAGTTCTTC.

The CDR3 loop reads CSVGDRGNQPQHF. For the CDR3, the DNA is TGCAGCGTTGGGGACAGGGGGAATCAGCCCCAGCATTTT. The genes are TRBV29-1 and TRBJ1-5; 11 nucleotides line up with TRBD1. In germline, CDR1 is SQVTM, CDR2 ANQGSEA. This CDR3 contains 13 residues. V gave up 4 bases and J gave up 4 bases; unmatched junction bases: 0.

This sequence joins TRBV6-2 or TRBV6-3 and TRBJ2-7, with D perhaps matching TRBD1 (5 bases). CDR1 is MNHEY, CDR2 SVGEGT, per germline. The V and J ends lost 6 bases and 3 bases respectively, with 15 bases between them. The CDR3 sequence is 14 residues long. The CDR3 region is CASSPDRLNYEQYF. The CDR3 bases are TGTGCCAGCAGCCCCGACAGATTGAACTACGAGCAGTACTTC.

The chain has TRBV7-2 and TRBJ2-2, with 7 bases fitting TRBD2. Germline CDR1 SGHTA, CDR2 FQGNSA. With V trimmed by 7 bases and J by 3 bases, 14 bases remained unmatched. The CDR3 contains 17 residues. CDR3 DNA: TGTGCCAGCACCTCTTTTGGGGGAGGGTGGCACACCGGGGAGCTGTTTTTT. It codes for CASTSFGGGWHTGELFF.

The chain employs TRBV28 and TRBJ2-7, with D possibly TRBD2 on 5 matching bases. V was clipped by 3 bases and J by 3 bases, with 15 bases between them. There are 15 residues in the CDR3. Germline lookup yields CDR1 MDHEN and CDR2 SYDVKM. The CDR3 is CASSFSDSTHYEQYF. In nucleotides, the CDR3 is TGTGCCAGCAGTTTCTCGGACTCTACACACTACGAGCAGTACTTC.

There are a few counts of this clone. The chain joins TRBV10-3 to TRBJ1-1; the D is unclear. This CDR3 is built from 13 residues. Trimming removed 3 bases from V and 5 bases from J, with 10 bases in between. The germline gives CDR1 ENHRY, CDR2 SYGVKD. The DNA for the CDR3 is TGTGCCATCAGTGAAGCCCCGGAGACTGAAGCTTTCTTT. It encodes CAISEAPETEAFF.

V gene TRBV5-1 combines with J gene TRBJ1-3, with 8 bases aligning to TRBD1. Germline CDR1 reads SGHRS; CDR2 reads YFSETQ. The CDR3 consists of 16 residues. V was clipped by 5 bases and J by 2 bases; unmatched bases: 9. The CDR3 DNA follows: TGCGCCAGCAGTAATCAGGGGGCAGTCGCTGGAAACACCATATATTTT. Encoded protein: CASSNQGAVAGNTIYF.